Below, 13 T cell receptor beta chains from the same sample are listed, as sequenced in a study of blood T cell repertoires in COVID-19 (dated by TCRdb to about 2020). Receptors were amplified or captured by the immunoSEQ multiplex PCR assay. The table comes from immuneACCESS by way of TCRdb, which keeps in-frame sequences with V and J called. Part of the clones is missing from these tables; in studies checked, under half for an unresolved V gene and the rest for unknown reasons. For this sample the table gives approximately 270,000 clones, of which approximately 89% were detected only once. The ten biggest clones cover approximately 9% of the sample. The specimen was peripheral blood. The receptors were gathered from a middle-aged man with active or convalescent COVID-19.

CDR3 DNA sequence: TGTGCCAGCAGCTTCGACAAAATTAGCTCCTACGAGCAGTACTTC. Protein sequence: CASSFDKISSYEQYF. This sequence joins TRBV5-4 and TRBJ2-7; D call uncertain. This CDR3 has 15 amino acids. Per germline, CDR1 SGHNT and CDR2 YYREEE (reference sequence). The ends were cut back, 2 bases at V and 0 bases at J, with 12 bases in the middle.

This chain connects TRBV7-9 to TRBJ2-2; TRBD1 might be the D (7 bases). Germline CDR1 reads SEHNR; CDR2 reads FQNEAQ (reference sequence). With 5 bases removed from V and 6 bases from J, the gap between germline ends came to 16 bases. The CDR3 loop spans 15 amino acids. The CDR3 is CASSVEGARSGELFF. As DNA, the CDR3 is TGTGCCAGCAGCGTGGAGGGGGCTCGATCCGGGGAGCTGTTTTTT.

The chain couples TRBV5-4 to TRBJ2-1, with D possibly being TRBD1 (6 bases). CDR1 SGHNT and CDR2 YYREEE come from the germline V gene (reference sequence). V gave up 4 bases and J gave up 1 base, with 9 bases separating them. The CDR3 consists of 14 residues. The CDR3 loop reads CASSRTGSYNEQFF. The CDR3 coding sequence is TGTGCCAGCAGCAGAACAGGGTCCTACAATGAGCAGTTCTTC.

This clone was observed a handful of times. This rearrangement joins TRBV5-8 to TRBJ1-4, with 9 bases lining up with TRBD1. CDR3 length equals 15 residues. CDR1 and CDR2 from the germline V gene are SGHTS and YDEGEE. The V and J ends lost 2 bases and 7 bases, in that order; junction bases with no gene match: 6. The CDR3 is CASSFSGTGLEKLFF. DNA of the CDR3: TGTGCCAGCAGCTTTTCCGGGACAGGGCTTGAAAAACTGTTTTTT.

The CDR3 nucleotides are TGTGCCAGCAGCTCGGCCCTGGGGGGGGCCGTAACCAAGTACTTC. It is translated as CASSSALGGAVTKYF. This chain connects TRBV5-6 to TRBJ2-7; TRBD2 is a possible D gene (7 bases). The CDR3 has 15 residues. V lost 3 bases and J 11 bases, leaving 24 bases between the germline ends. The germline gives CDR1 SGHDT, CDR2 YYEEEE.

The V and J genes are TRBV14 and TRBJ2-7; 7 bases align to TRBD2. Germline lookup yields CDR1 SGHDN and CDR2 FVKESK. This CDR3 is 17 amino acids long. V shed 1 base and J 5 bases; nucleotides not matched to a gene: 14. The DNA for the CDR3 is TGTGCCAGCAGCCAAGGCGAAAGGGCGGGAGTTCTCAACGAGCAGTACTTC. The encoded protein is CASSQGERAGVLNEQYF.

The CDR3 sequence: CASSWQEVEKLFF. CDR3 bases: TGTGCCAGTAGCTGGCAGGAGGTCGAAAAACTGTTTTTT. V and J are TRBV19 and TRBJ1-4, with D unresolved. V was clipped by 6 bases and J by 8 bases, with 13 bases between them. The CDR3 sequence is 13 residues long. Looked up from germline, CDR1 is LNHDA and CDR2 is SQIVND (reference sequence).

The rearrangement joins TRBV7-3 to TRBJ2-7; D is possibly TRBD2 (6 bases). V lost 3 bases and J lost 7, with 13 bases in between. The CDR3 covers 13 residues. The germline CDR1 and CDR2 sequences are SGHTA and FQGTGA. Here the CDR3 reads CASSLGGFREQYF. The CDR3 DNA is TGTGCCAGCAGCTTGGGGGGTTTTCGGGAGCAGTACTTC. The variable domain in full, completed from reference TRBV7-3 and TRBJ2-7, reads GAGVSQTPSNKVTEKGKYVELRCDPISGHTALYWYRQSLGQGPEFLIYFQGTGAADDSGLPNDRFFAVRPEGSVSTLKIQRTERGDSAVYLCASSLGGFREQYFGPGTRLTVT.

The chain employs TRBV6-5 and TRBJ1-4, with 7 bases that match TRBD1. The CDR3 contains 14 residues. The V and J ends lost 6 bases and 7 bases, in that order; junction bases with no gene match: 8. CDR1 and CDR2 (germline): MNHEY, SVGAGI. DNA for the CDR3: TGTGCCAGCAGCGTTGGACAGGAAAGTGAAAAACTGTTTTTT. Amino acids: CASSVGQESEKLFF.

V usage is TRBV5-1 and J usage is TRBJ2-3, with TRBD1 matching 9 bases. Germline loops: CDR1 SGHRS, CDR2 YFSETQ. Trimming removed 3 bases from V and 4 bases from J; junction bases left unmatched: 9. The CDR3 has 16 residues. CDR3 protein: CASSSNPGQGPDTQYF. The DNA for the CDR3 is TGCGCCAGCAGCTCAAACCCGGGACAGGGCCCAGATACGCAGTATTTT.

This chain links TRBV6-2 or TRBV6-3 with TRBJ2-6, with D perhaps matching TRBD1 (5 bases). Between the trimmed V and J ends, which lost 6 bases and 0 bases, there was a span of 18 bases. CDR1 is MNHEY and CDR2 is SVGEGT in the germline V gene. The CDR3 extends over 18 amino acids. CDR3 DNA sequence: TGTGCCAGCAGCCCTCTGGGGCGCGCGAGCTCTGGGGCCAACGTCCTGACTTTC. The encoded protein is CASSPLGRASSGANVLTF.

V usage is TRBV29-1 and J usage is TRBJ1-2, with 7 bases lining up with TRBD1. Germline assignment: CDR1 SQVTM and CDR2 ANQGSEA. The CDR3 extends over 16 amino acids. V lost 0 bases to trimming and J lost 6 bases; unmatched junction nucleotides: 13. The CDR3 reads CSVEDARRGRINGYTF. The CDR3 bases are TGCAGCGTTGAAGATGCCCGGAGGGGGCGCATAAATGGCTACACCTTC.

V gene TRBV27 combines with J gene TRBJ2-7, with D perhaps TRBD2 (6 bases). V was shortened by 4 bases and J by 2 bases, with 6 bases between the two germline ends. CDR3 size: 12 residues. The germline V gene encodes CDR1 MNHEY and CDR2 SMNVEV (reference sequence). CDR3 bases: TGTGCCAGCAGTTCGGGAGCCTACGAGCAGTACTTC. Translated: CASSSGAYEQYF.